Sequencing of this T cell receptor (beta chain) was carried out in a study of control samples from healthy donors and cancer patients. The method was immunoSEQ multiplex PCR; TCRdb's version includes in-frame clones alone and lacks a portion of them. The table includes over 100,000 clones, 80% to 95% detected once. CDR3 length: 16 amino acids. V was clipped by 4 bases and J by 0 bases; unmatched bases: 7. Germline V CDR1 and CDR2: SGHAT, FQNNGV. This clonotype was sampled from a woman in her fifties or sixties in good health. Sequenced: blood. The V call is TRBV11-2, the J call TRBJ2-3; TRBD2 matches at 7 bases. The CDR3 is CASSYSPAGSTDTQYF. The CDR3 DNA reads TGTGCCAGCAGCTATAGCCCAGCGGGGAGCACAGATACGCAGTATTTT.